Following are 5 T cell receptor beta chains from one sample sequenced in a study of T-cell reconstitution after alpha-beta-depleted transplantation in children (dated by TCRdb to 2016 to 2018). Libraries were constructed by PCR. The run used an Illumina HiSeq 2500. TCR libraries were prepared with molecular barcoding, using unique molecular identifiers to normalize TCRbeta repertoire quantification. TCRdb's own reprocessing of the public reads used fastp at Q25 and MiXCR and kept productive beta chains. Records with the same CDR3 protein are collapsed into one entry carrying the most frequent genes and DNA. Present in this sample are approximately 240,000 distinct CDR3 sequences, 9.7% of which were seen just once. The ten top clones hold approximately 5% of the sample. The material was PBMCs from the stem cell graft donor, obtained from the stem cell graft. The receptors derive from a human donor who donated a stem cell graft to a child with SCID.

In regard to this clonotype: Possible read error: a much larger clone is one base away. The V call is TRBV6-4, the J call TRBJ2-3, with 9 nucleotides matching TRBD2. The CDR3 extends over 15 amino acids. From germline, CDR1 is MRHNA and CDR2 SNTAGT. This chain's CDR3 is CASSARTSATDTRYF. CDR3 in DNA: TGTGCCAGCAGTGCTCGGACTAGCGCGACAGATACGCGGTATTTT.

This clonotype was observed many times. This chain's CDR3 is CASSTGLGEQYF. The CDR3 DNA follows: TGTGCCAGCAGCACGGGACTAGGCGAGCAGTACTTC. The chain is built from TRBV9 and TRBJ2-7, with 8 bases that match TRBD2. Germline V lookup: CDR1 SGDLS, CDR2 YYNGEE. With 4 bases clipped from V and 6 bases from J, the junction kept 3 bases outside the gene matches. The CDR3 length is 12 residues. The full variable domain, with the rest looked up from reference TRBV9 and TRBJ2-7, is DSGVTQTPKHLITATGQRVTLRCSPRSGDLSVYWYQQSLDQGLQFLIQYYNGEERAKGNILERFSAQQFPDLHSELNLSSLELGDSALYFCASSTGLGEQYFGPGTRLTVT.

CDR3 protein: CSVPGQYYGYTF. The CDR3 coding sequence is TGCAGCGTCCCAGGGCAGTACTATGGCTACACCTTC. V gene TRBV29-1 combines with J gene TRBJ1-2; maybe TRBD1 (5 bases). The germline V gene has CDR1 SQVTM and CDR2 ANQGSEA. V was trimmed by 6 bases and J by 3 bases, leaving 11 bases between them. The CDR3 contains 12 residues.

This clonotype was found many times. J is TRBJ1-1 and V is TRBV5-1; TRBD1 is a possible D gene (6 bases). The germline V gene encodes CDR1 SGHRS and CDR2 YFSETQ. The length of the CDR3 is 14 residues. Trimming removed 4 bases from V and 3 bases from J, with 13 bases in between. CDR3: CASSGGQSYTEAFF. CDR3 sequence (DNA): TGCGCCAGCAGCGGAGGACAGTCCTACACTGAAGCTTTCTTT.

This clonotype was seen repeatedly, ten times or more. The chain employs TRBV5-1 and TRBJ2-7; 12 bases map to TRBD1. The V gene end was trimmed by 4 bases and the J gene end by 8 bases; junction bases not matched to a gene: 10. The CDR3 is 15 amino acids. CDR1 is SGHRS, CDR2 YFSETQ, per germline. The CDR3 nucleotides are TGCGCCAGCAGCCCACGGGACAGGGGGCCCCCCCAGCAGTACTTC. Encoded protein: CASSPRDRGPPQQYF.